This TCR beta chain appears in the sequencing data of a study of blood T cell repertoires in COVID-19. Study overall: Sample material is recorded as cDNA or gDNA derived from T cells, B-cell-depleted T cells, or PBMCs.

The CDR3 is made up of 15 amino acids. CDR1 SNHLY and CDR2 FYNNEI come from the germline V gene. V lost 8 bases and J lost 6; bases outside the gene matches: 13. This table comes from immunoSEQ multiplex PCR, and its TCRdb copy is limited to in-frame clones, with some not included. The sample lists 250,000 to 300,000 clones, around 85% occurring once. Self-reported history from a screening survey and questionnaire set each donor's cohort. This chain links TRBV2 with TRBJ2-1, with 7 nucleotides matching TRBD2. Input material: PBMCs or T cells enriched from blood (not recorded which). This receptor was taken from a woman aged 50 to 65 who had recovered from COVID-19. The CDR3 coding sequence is TGTGCCAGCGAGTCGGCGGGAGTTAGGGGCAATGAGCAGTTCTTC. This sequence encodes CASESAGVRGNEQFF.